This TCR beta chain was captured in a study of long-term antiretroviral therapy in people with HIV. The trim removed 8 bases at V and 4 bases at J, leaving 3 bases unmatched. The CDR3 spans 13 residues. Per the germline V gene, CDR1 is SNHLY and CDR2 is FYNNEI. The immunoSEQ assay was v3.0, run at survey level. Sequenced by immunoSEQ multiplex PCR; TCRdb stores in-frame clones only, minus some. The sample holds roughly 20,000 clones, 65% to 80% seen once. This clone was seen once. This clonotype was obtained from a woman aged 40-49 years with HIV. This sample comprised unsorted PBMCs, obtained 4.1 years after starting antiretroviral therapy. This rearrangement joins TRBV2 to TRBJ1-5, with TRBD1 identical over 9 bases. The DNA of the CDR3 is TGTGCCAGCCTGGGACAGGGTAATCAGCCCCAGCATTTT. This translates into CASLGQGNQPQHF.